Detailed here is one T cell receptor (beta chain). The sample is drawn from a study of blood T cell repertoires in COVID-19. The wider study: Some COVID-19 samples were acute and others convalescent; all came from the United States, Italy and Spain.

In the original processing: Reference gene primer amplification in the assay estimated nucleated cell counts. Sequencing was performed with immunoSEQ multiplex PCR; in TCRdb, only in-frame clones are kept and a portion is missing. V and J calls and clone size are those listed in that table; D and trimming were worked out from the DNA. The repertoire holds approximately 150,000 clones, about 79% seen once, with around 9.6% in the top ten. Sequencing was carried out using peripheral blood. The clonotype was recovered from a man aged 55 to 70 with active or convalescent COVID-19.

The CDR3: CASSTGRSWSTENTEAFF. The CDR3 DNA reads TGCGCCAGCAGCACAGGAAGATCGTGGTCGACTGAGAACACTGAAGCTTTCTTT. The V gene is TRBV4-3, the J gene TRBJ1-1; tentative D call: TRBD1 (5 bases). Trimming removed 5 bases from V and 1 base from J, with 23 bases in between. This CDR3 is built from 18 residues. CDR1 LGHNA and CDR2 YSLEER come from the germline V gene.